This section outlines one T cell receptor beta chain sequence together with its context. The sample's time point: peripheral blood 6 weeks after treatment start. Patients suffered from locally advanced or metastatic urothelial carcinoma. This record comes from a study of PD-L1 blockade in urothelial cancer. Study summary: Blood was subjected to analysis at 3 weeks (second dose) and 6 weeks following treatment start.

Generated by immunoSEQ multiplex PCR, the TCRdb table keeps only in-frame clones and is missing some. The top ten hold roughly 2.3% of the sample, which has about 130,000 clones, more than 70% seen once. The sample consisted of PBMCs, taken around atezolizumab (anti-PD-L1) treatment. The sequence was obtained from a man aged 50 to 59 with urothelial cancer.

The CDR3 region has the DNA TGTGCCAGCAGCTTCGGACAGGGGGTTATACAAGAGACCCAGTACTTC. Amino acids: CASSFGQGVIQETQYF. The genes are TRBV5-5 and TRBJ2-5; 10 nucleotides match TRBD1. Trimming cost V 2 bases and J 2 bases; bases outside gene matches: 6. The CDR3 length is 16 residues. CDR1 is SGHKS and CDR2 is YYEKEE in the germline V gene (reference sequence). The full variable domain, its missing parts supplied by reference TRBV5-5 and TRBJ2-5, is DAGVTQSPTHLIKTRGQQVTLRCSPISGHKSVSWYQQVLGQGPQFIFQYYEKEERGRGNFPDRFSARQFPNYSSELNVNALLLGDSALYLCASSFGQGVIQETQYFGPGTRLLVL.